These T cell receptor beta chains were read from a single sample in a study of blood T cell repertoires in COVID-19. The data were produced by immunoSEQ multiplex PCR, yet TCRdb's version contains in-frame clones alone and is incomplete. The data show more than 300,000 clones, roughly 90% seen once. The sequencing input was peripheral blood. The origin of the receptors is a man aged 18 to 29 who had recovered from COVID-19. Each CDR3 is given without its conserved first and last residue. Clone size is not always given. Where it is, it says once, few, many or a class for expanded clones.

V gene	CDR3 length	clone size	J gene	CDR3 protein
TRBV19	12	NA	TRBJ1-6	ASGTGLIGSPLH
TRBV9	13	NA	TRBJ2-6	ASSVGRGGANVLT
TRBV11-2	12	NA	TRBJ2-7	ASSLGSSWYEQY
TRBV11-2	11	NA	TRBJ2-7	ASSLDHTSGQY
TRBV11-3	17	NA	TRBJ2-3	ASSQRLAGESMGTDTQY
TRBV19	11	NA	TRBJ2-1	ASSPKRYNEQF
TRBV18	12	NA	TRBJ1-6	ASSPRDRSSPLH
TRBV19	11	NA	TRBJ2-1	ASKIQGAGEQF
TRBV4-3	14	NA	TRBJ1-1	ASSQDMHRGETEAF
TRBV7-9	11	NA	TRBJ1-1	ASRGTPNTEAF
TRBV18	11	NA	TRBJ2-7	ASSPGTANEQY
TRBV19	13	NA	TRBJ2-1	ASSRTSGGQNEQF
TRBV29-1	11	NA	TRBJ2-3	SVGRPSTDTQY
TRBV4-3	14	NA	TRBJ2-1	ASSSTPGRYYNEQF
TRBV4-1	14	NA	TRBJ2-2	ASSTSTGYDTGELF
TRBV7-8	15	NA	TRBJ2-7	ASSLGQGALSSYEQY
TRBV12-3/TRBV12-4	9	NA	TRBJ2-1	ASSPDNEQF
TRBV7-2	13	NA	TRBJ1-4	ASSSPGQGNEKLF
TRBV4-1	13	NA	TRBJ1-5	ASSQEGREHQPQH
TRBV2	15	NA	TRBJ2-5	ATGLAGPRPEVETQY
TRBV27	10	NA	TRBJ2-7	ASNMGAGEQY
TRBV7-3	11	NA	TRBJ2-1	ASSSQGGNEQF
TRBV25-1	12	NA	TRBJ1-1	ASSKRTAGPEAF
TRBV29-1	13	NA	TRBJ2-1	SAELAGAPYNEQF
TRBV11-3	11	NA	TRBJ2-7	ASSLGGTYEQY
TRBV9	13	once	TRBJ2-2	ASSVEGLEAGELF
TRBV19	12	NA	TRBJ2-7	ASIAGQGLSEQY
TRBV20-1	12	once	TRBJ2-7	SASEGSGPYEQY
TRBV7-3	12	NA	TRBJ2-7	ASSLGAGSYEQY
TRBV27	11	NA	TRBJ1-1	ASSLTGGVEAF
TRBV11-2	11	NA	TRBJ2-7	ASSLPGPQEQY
TRBV5-8	11	NA	TRBJ2-2	ASSSAGGEELF
TRBV2	11	NA	TRBJ2-1	ASIRDMIGEQF
TRBV12-3/TRBV12-4	9	NA	TRBJ1-4	ASSFSEKLF
TRBV19	13	once	TRBJ1-2	ASSPSNRVGYGYT
TRBV5-1	14	NA	TRBJ1-4	ASSFNTRGTNEKLF
TRBV18	11	NA	TRBJ2-5	ASSPPGGETQY